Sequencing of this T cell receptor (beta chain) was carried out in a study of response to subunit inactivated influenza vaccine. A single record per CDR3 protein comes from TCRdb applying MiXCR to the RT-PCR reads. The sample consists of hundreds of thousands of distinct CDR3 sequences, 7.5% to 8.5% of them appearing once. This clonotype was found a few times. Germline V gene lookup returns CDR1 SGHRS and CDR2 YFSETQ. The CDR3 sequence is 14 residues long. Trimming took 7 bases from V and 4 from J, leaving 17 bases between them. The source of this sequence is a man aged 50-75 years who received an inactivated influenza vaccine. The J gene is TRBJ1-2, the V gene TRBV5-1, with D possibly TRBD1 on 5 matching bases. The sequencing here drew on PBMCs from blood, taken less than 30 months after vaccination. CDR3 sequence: CASEPGPNAYGYTF. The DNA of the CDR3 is TGCGCCAGCGAACCAGGGCCAAACGCCTATGGCTACACCTTC.